A selection of T cell receptor beta chains follows, all from one sample in a study of blood T cell repertoires in COVID-19. Only in-frame clones appear in the TCRdb table, and some are missing; sequencing was by immunoSEQ multiplex PCR. The sample records roughly 260,000 clones, 82% being singletons. The sample taken for sequencing was peripheral blood. The receptors were sampled from a woman between 18 and 29 years old with acute or convalescent COVID-19. Each CDR3 is given with its conserved first and last residue. The D gene is left open where the match is weak. Where a row states a size, it is once, few, many or the class of an expanded clone; other rows omit it.

clone_size d_call j_call v_call cdr3_aa cdr3_nt
- TRBD2 TRBJ2-1 TRBV7-9 CASSLVVREGLNEQFF TGTGCCAGCAGCTTAGTAGTACGGGAGGGCCTTAATGAGCAGTTCTTC
- - TRBJ1-3 TRBV29-1 CGFFSGNTIYF TGCGGCTTTTTCTCTGGAAACACCATATATTTT
- - TRBJ2-7 TRBV4-1 CASSQIGRNRSYEQYF TGCGCCAGCAGCCAAATCGGTCGCAACAGATCCTACGAGCAGTACTTC
- TRBD1 TRBJ2-3 TRBV11-2 CASSVGWLRRTGDTQYF TGTGCCAGCAGCGTAGGATGGCTTAGAAGGACAGGAGATACGCAGTATTTT
- TRBD1 TRBJ1-4 TRBV19 CASKTQGATNEKLFF TGTGCCAGTAAAACACAGGGGGCAACTAATGAAAAACTGTTTTTT
- - TRBJ2-3 TRBV27 CASSNLGEDTQYF TGTGCCAGCAGTAACTTAGGGGAAGATACGCAGTATTTT
- - TRBJ1-5 TRBV19 CASSIRDNRVNQPQHF TGTGCCAGTAGTATCCGTGATAACAGAGTCAATCAGCCCCAGCATTTT
- TRBD2 TRBJ2-3 TRBV30 CAWSLGLDTLDTQYF TGTGCCTGGAGTTTGGGACTAGATACACTGGATACGCAGTATTTT
- - TRBJ2-2 TRBV6-6 CASRHDRAGTGELFF TGTGCCAGCAGACACGACAGGGCGGGAACCGGGGAGCTGTTTTTT
- TRBD1 TRBJ2-6 TRBV4-3 CASGEYRGPLSGANVLTF TGCGCCAGCGGGGAGTACAGGGGACCTCTCTCTGGGGCCAACGTCCTGACTTTC
- TRBD2 TRBJ2-5 TRBV9 CASSVRASGSFQETQYF TGTGCCAGCAGCGTTAGGGCTAGCGGGAGTTTCCAAGAGACCCAGTACTTC
- TRBD1 TRBJ1-4 TRBV2 CATRRGTGFLGLFF TGTGCCACCCGCCGCGGGACAGGTTTTTTAGGGCTGTTTTTT
- - TRBJ2-1 TRBV2 CATVEVDNEQFF TGTGCCACCGTGGAGGTTGACAATGAGCAGTTCTTC
- - TRBJ2-7 TRBV19 CASSPTGSYEQYF TGTGCCAGTAGCCCAACAGGCTCCTACGAGCAGTACTTC
- - TRBJ1-2 TRBV5-8 CASSIHGSYGYTF TGTGCCAGCAGCATTCACGGGTCCTATGGCTACACCTTC
few TRBD2 TRBJ2-3 TRBV5-7 CASSLGREGRVVTDTQYF TGTGCCAGCAGCCTTGGAAGGGAAGGGAGGGTTGTCACAGATACGCAGTATTTT
- - TRBJ2-1 TRBV4-3 CASSQDSFDNEQFF TGCGCCAGCAGCCAAGATTCATTTGACAATGAGCAGTTCTTC
- TRBD1 TRBJ2-1 TRBV7-2 CASSRGQGGYNEQFF TGTGCCAGCAGCCGTGGACAGGGTGGGTACAATGAGCAGTTCTTC
- TRBD2 TRBJ2-7 TRBV19 CASGTSGPREQYF TGTGCCAGCGGGACTAGCGGCCCCCGGGAGCAGTACTTC
- - TRBJ1-1 TRBV28 CASTLEGTEAFF TGTGCCAGCACCCTGGAGGGGACTGAAGCTTTCTTT
- TRBD2 TRBJ2-1 TRBV30 CAWSPQAGAYNEQFF TGTGCCTGGAGCCCCCAAGCGGGAGCCTACAATGAGCAGTTCTTC
- TRBD2 TRBJ2-5 TRBV15 CATMLGLAVEETQYF TGTGCCACCATGTTAGGACTAGCGGTCGAAGAGACCCAGTACTTC
once - TRBJ1-6 TRBV27 CASSPNGQFHSPLHF TGTGCCAGCAGTCCCAATGGGCAATTTCATTCACCCCTCCACTTT
- - TRBJ2-1 TRBV3-1/TRBV3-2 CASSPPELANEQFF TGTGCCAGCAGCCCGCCAGAGTTAGCGAATGAGCAGTTCTTC
- TRBD2 TRBJ2-7 TRBV7-6 CASSSSGGGYEQYF TGTGCCAGCAGCTCTAGCGGCGGGGGCTACGAGCAGTACTTC
few - TRBJ1-5 TRBV12-3/TRBV12-4 CASSFGMSLPQHF TGTGCCAGCAGTTTCGGGATGTCGTTGCCCCAGCATTTT
- - TRBJ1-2 TRBV27 CASSFQGNGYTF TGTGCCAGCAGTTTCCAGGGGAATGGCTACACCTTC
- - TRBJ1-5 TRBV19 CASSTPTGNQPQHF TGTGCCAGTAGTACCCCGACCGGGAATCAGCCCCAGCATTTT
- - TRBJ2-1 TRBV28 CASSLVVANEQFF TGTGCCAGCAGTTTAGTCGTAGCAAATGAGCAGTTCTTC
once - TRBJ1-5 TRBV27 CASSQGQLNQPQHF TGTGCCAGCAGCCAAGGACAGCTAAATCAGCCCCAGCATTTT
- TRBD1 TRBJ2-3 TRBV6-5 CASSYDGTDPPTQYF TGTGCCAGCAGTTACGATGGGACAGATCCCCCTACGCAGTATTTT
few - TRBJ2-2 TRBV6-6 CATPGINTGELFF TGTGCCACCCCAGGGATAAACACCGGGGAGCTGTTTTTT
- - TRBJ1-2 TRBV14 CASSQRTANYGYTF TGTGCCAGCAGCCAAAGGACAGCAAACTATGGCTACACCTTC
- - TRBJ2-7 TRBV9 CASSGRLGWYF TGTGCCAGCAGCGGGAGACTCGGATGGTACTTC
- TRBD2 TRBJ2-2 TRBV30 CAWKRTSGRITNTGELFF TGTGCCTGGAAAAGGACTAGCGGGCGGATTACGAACACCGGGGAGCTGTTTTTT
- TRBD1 TRBJ2-4 TRBV7-9 CASTAGTDNIQYF TGTGCCAGCACCGCCGGGACAGATAACATTCAGTACTTC
once TRBD2 TRBJ2-3 TRBV29-1 CSVQGVAGESGTDTQYF TGCAGCGTTCAGGGGGTAGCGGGAGAATCGGGCACAGATACGCAGTATTTT
- TRBD1 TRBJ2-5 TRBV10-1 CASSPGRQGAFWIETQYF TGCGCCAGCAGCCCCGGTAGACAGGGGGCTTTCTGGATAGAGACCCAGTACTTC
- TRBD2 TRBJ2-3 TRBV5-1 CASSKTSGTDTQYF TGCGCCAGCAGCAAGACTAGCGGCACAGATACGCAGTATTTT
- TRBD1 TRBJ1-2 TRBV5-1 CASSYGRQGSGYGYTF TGCGCCAGCAGCTACGGAAGACAGGGTTCGGGCTATGGCTACACCTTC
- - TRBJ2-7 TRBV7-9 CASSLSGEGYEQYF TGTGCCAGCAGCTTATCGGGTGAAGGCTACGAGCAGTACTTC
- - TRBJ1-5 TRBV27 CASRLTGFSNQPQHF TGTGCCAGCAGGCTCACAGGGTTCAGCAATCAGCCCCAGCATTTT
- - TRBJ1-2 TRBV15 CATSRDLLTVSYGYTF TGTGCCACCAGCAGAGATCTTTTGACAGTCTCATATGGCTACACCTTC
- - TRBJ1-4 TRBV20-1 CSASREKLFF TGCAGTGCTAGTCGGGAAAAACTGTTTTTT
- TRBD2 TRBJ2-7 TRBV7-2 CASSLGLAGEQYF TGTGCCAGCAGCTTAGGGCTAGCGGGAGAGCAGTACTTC
- TRBD2 TRBJ2-7 TRBV27 CASSSRLAGVGFYEQYF TGTGCCAGCAGTTCACGACTAGCGGGAGTGGGATTCTACGAGCAGTACTTC
- TRBD2 TRBJ2-7 TRBV9 CASSVAGGGYEQYF TGTGCCAGCAGCGTAGCTGGGGGGGGCTACGAGCAGTACTTC
- TRBD1 TRBJ1-1 TRBV7-2 CASSPSTGVSTEAFF TGTGCCAGCAGCCCCAGTACAGGGGTGAGCACTGAAGCTTTCTTT